This T cell receptor beta chain comes out of a study of immune characterization of retroperitoneal liposarcoma. Germline V gene sequence: CDR1 SGHTA, CDR2 FQGTGA. This CDR3 is 13 amino acids long. Trimming shortened V by 3 bases and J by 5 bases, and 9 bases separated the two germline ends. TCRdb used MiXCR to reprocess the PCR reads, holding one entry per CDR3 protein. Of some 11,000 distinct CDR3 sequences in the sample, 45% to 55% were seen once. The genes are TRBV7-3 and TRBJ2-3; D may be TRBD1 (6 bases). Specimen: tumor tissue. The TCR was taken from a female donor with retroperitoneal liposarcoma. CDR3 nucleotides: TGTGCCAGCAGCTTCCAGGGACAAGATACGCAGTATTTT. Translating gives CASSFQGQDTQYF.